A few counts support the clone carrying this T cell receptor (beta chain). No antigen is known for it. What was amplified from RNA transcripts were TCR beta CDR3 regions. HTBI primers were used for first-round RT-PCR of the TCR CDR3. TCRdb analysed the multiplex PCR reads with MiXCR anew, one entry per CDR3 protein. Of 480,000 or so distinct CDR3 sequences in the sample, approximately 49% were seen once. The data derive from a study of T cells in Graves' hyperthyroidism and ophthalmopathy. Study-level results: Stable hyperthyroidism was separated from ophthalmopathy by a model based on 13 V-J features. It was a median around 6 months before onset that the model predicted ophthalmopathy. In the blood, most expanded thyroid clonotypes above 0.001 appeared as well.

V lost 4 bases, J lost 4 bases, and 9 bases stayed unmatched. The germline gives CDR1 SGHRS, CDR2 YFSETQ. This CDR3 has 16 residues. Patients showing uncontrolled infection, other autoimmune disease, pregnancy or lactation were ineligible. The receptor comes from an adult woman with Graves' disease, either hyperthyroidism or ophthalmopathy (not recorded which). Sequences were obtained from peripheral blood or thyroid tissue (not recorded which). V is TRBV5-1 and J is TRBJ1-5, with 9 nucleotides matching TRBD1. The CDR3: CASSPGQGTLNQPQHF. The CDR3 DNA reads TGCGCCAGCAGCCCGGGACAGGGAACACTTAATCAGCCCCAGCATTTT.